This TCR beta chain was recovered during a study of cytomegalovirus exposure and HLA in healthy donors (dated by TCRdb to between 2016 and 2019). Broadly, across the study: A later analysis indicated that the 90 to 150 validation repertoires were generated on the platform also employed for the approximately 690 repertoires of the first cohort. The study aimed to test whether signatures of past pathogen exposure could be identified by cataloging public T cell receptors. To predict cytomegalovirus infection status, the study brought together high-throughput TCR immunosequencing, statistical association of individual TCRs with disease status, and machine learning. Besides the first cohort of around 700 subjects, a separate validation cohort made up of 120 different subjects was used. Study-level results and caveats: According to the authors, the approach could potentially be generalized to other disease states and immunological phenotypes. A total of 150 to 200 TCR beta chains were listed by the study as associated with cytomegalovirus. The classifier was reported to diagnose cytomegalovirus status with high specificity and sensitivity in both the original and validation cohorts. In vitro tests confirmed that a few of the cytomegalovirus-associated TCR beta chains recognize cytomegalovirus antigens. A later analysis found that TCRs clustered in the first cohort also tended to co-occur in the 100 to 150 validation repertoires, with approximately 94% of cluster scores above 0. All 110 or so repertoires were used to score co-occurrence in the validation cohort in a later analysis, because that analysis had no HLA typing for the cohort. While some public TCRs were present in many individuals, most TCR sequences turned up only very rarely across donors.

The donors belonged to the validation cohort of approximately 130 subjects, which was separate from the 666-subject first cohort. The germline V gene specifies MGHRA as CDR1 and YSYEKL as CDR2. V and J are trimmed by 1 base and 7 bases, and the gene matches miss 6 bases of the junction. The CDR3 covers 16 residues, taking in both the cysteine and the phenylalanine. Of all the DNA, just the CDR3 is kept, 48 bases in frame from base 1. As regards this clone: Its antigen specificity is not known. No quality values exist for individual bases; no much larger clone is one base distant.

Libraries were built with the immunoSEQ multiplex PCR assay. Turning to the authors' computational methods: A statistical classification framework was built to diagnose cytomegalovirus status from the catalog of TCR beta chain sequences. TCRdb obtained this table from immuneACCESS and retained in-frame rearrangements with V and J assigned. These tables miss some clones; where compared with another copy, unresolved V genes account for less than half of the shortfall, and the remainder is unexplained. V, J and clone size derive from that table, while D and trimming were established from the DNA sequence. The sample table shows under 95,000 clones, and 90% to 95% are seen once. The top ten clonotypes cover more than 2% of the sample.

The rearrangement combines TRBV4-1 with TRBJ2-2; 10 bases in the middle match TRBD1. The sequencing input was PBMCs. The receptor was isolated from a young woman in good health and CMV-seronegative. The CDR3 protein: CASSQGQGARSGELFF. The DNA is TGCGCCAGCAGCCAAGGACAGGGGGCGAGGAGCGGGGAGCTGTTTTTT.